Listed below are T cell receptor beta chains from one sample, sequenced in a study of CD8+CD57+ T cells in acquired aplastic anemia. One entry per CDR3 protein, called by TCRdb with MiXCR from the reads. The sample yields hundreds of thousands of distinct CDR3 sequences, over 25% seen once. Sequencing was carried out using sorted CD4+, CD8+, or CD8+CD57+ T cells (not recorded which) from PBMCs. The source of these receptors is a human donor with aplastic anemia. The CDR3 runs from the conserved cysteine through the conserved F or W. The D gene is left open where the match is weak. Clone size is stated in some rows and not others, as once, few, many or a class when expanded.

D	J	size	V	DNA	CDR3
NA	TRBJ2-1	NA	TRBV24-1	TGTGCCACCAGTGACAGGGGATCCTACAATGAGCAGTTCTTC	CATSDRGSYNEQFF
TRBD2	TRBJ2-7	NA	TRBV19	TGTGCCACGTCCATAGCGGGGGGACCGAAGGAGCAGTACTTC	CATSIAGGPKEQYF
NA	TRBJ1-4	many	TRBV10-3	TGTGCCATCAGTGAATCCCCGAGGGAAAAACTGTTTTTT	CAISESPREKLFF
TRBD1	TRBJ2-1	NA	TRBV2	TGTGCCAGCGGGGTAGCCCTACAGGGGGCCCTTTACAATGAGCAGTTCTTC	CASGVALQGALYNEQFF
NA	TRBJ2-1	few	TRBV27	TGTGCCAGCATCGGCGTGGGGGGGGCCTCCAATGAGCAGTTCTTC	CASIGVGGASNEQFF
NA	TRBJ2-7	few	TRBV9	TGTGCCAGCAGCGTCCCCCCACCGACTACTAACTACGAGCAGTACTTC	CASSVPPPTTNYEQYF
NA	TRBJ1-1	NA	TRBV7-9	TGTGCCAGCAGCTTGGGGAGAACCATGAACACTGAAGCTTTCTTT	CASSLGRTMNTEAFF
TRBD2	TRBJ2-1	NA	TRBV11-1	TGTGCCAGCCCCCGGACTAGCGGGGGGTACAATGAGCAGTTCTTC	CASPRTSGGYNEQFF
NA	TRBJ2-7	NA	TRBV10-3	TGTGCCAGCAGTGCACAGACCTACGAGCAGTACTTC	CASSAQTYEQYF
NA	TRBJ1-3	NA	TRBV6-5	TGTGCCAGCAGTTACTCAACCAAGTTAGGTGGAAACACCATATATTTT	CASSYSTKLGGNTIYF
NA	TRBJ1-3	many	TRBV9	TGTGCCAGCAGCATTGGGACTATTGGAAACACCATATATTTT	CASSIGTIGNTIYF
NA	TRBJ1-6	many	TRBV5-1	TGCGCCAGCAGCTTGACTAACTCTTTTTCACCCCTCCACTTT	CASSLTNSFSPLHF
NA	TRBJ2-7	many	TRBV14	TGTGCCAGCAGCCAAGCAAGGTTCGGCGAGCAGTACTTC	CASSQARFGEQYF
NA	TRBJ2-7	NA	TRBV5-8	TGTGCCAGCAGCTTGGTGGCAGGGGCCGCCTACGAGCAGTACTTC	CASSLVAGAAYEQYF
TRBD1	TRBJ1-6	many	TRBV6-1	TGTGCCAGCGGGACAGGGCATGACTCACCCCTCCACTTT	CASGTGHDSPLHF
TRBD1	TRBJ2-1	many	TRBV2	TGTGCCAGCAGTAAACAGGGGGCGCTCAATGAGCAGTTCTTC	CASSKQGALNEQFF
NA	TRBJ2-5	many	TRBV7-7	TGTGCTAGCAGCCTAGACTTGAAAGAGACCCAGTACTTC	CASSLDLKETQYF
TRBD2	TRBJ2-5	few	TRBV5-5	TGTGCCAGCAGCTTGAGCCTAACTAGCGGGAGCCAAGAGACCCAGTACTTC	CASSLSLTSGSQETQYF
NA	TRBJ1-2	few	TRBV7-2	TGTGCCAGCAGCTTAGATGGCAGGGGTCTTTACACCTTC	CASSLDGRGLYTF
NA	TRBJ1-4	few	TRBV20-1	TGCAGTGCTAGTAAGGTGCAGGGAGGTGAAAAACTGTTTTTT	CSASKVQGGEKLFF
NA	TRBJ2-7	many	TRBV2	TGTGCCAGCAGTATTCCCTACGAGCAGTACTTC	CASSIPYEQYF
NA	TRBJ1-1	few	TRBV12-3/TRBV12-4	TGTGCCAGCAGTTTGGGGACACAGGTTGAAGCTTTCTTT	CASSLGTQVEAFF
NA	TRBJ2-3	NA	TRBV30	TGTGCCTGGAGTGGTTTCTGGTCTACCGGTAGCACAGATACGCAGTATTTT	CAWSGFWSTGSTDTQYF
NA	TRBJ1-1	few	TRBV6-6	TGTGCCACCCTGGAGGGGTTATACACTGAAGCTTTCTTT	CATLEGLYTEAFF
NA	TRBJ2-3	many	TRBV2	TGTGCCACAAACACAGATACGCAGTATTTT	CATNTDTQYF
TRBD1	TRBJ2-7	NA	TRBV27	TGTGCCAGCAGTTTAATAGGGGGCCCCTACGAGCAGTACTTC	CASSLIGGPYEQYF
NA	TRBJ1-5	many	TRBV11-1	TGTGCCAGCAGCTTAGCCCCCATCGGCGGACCCAATCAGCCCCAGCATTTT	CASSLAPIGGPNQPQHF
TRBD2	TRBJ2-1	many	TRBV9	TGTGCCAGCAGCGTAGCAGCGGGAGTCCTCAATGAGCAGTTCTTC	CASSVAAGVLNEQFF
TRBD1	TRBJ2-2	few	TRBV24-1	TGTGCCACCAGTGACCCGACAGGGGGGAACACCGGGGAGCTGTTTTTT	CATSDPTGGNTGELFF
NA	TRBJ2-2	few	TRBV2	TGTGCCAGCAGGGCGGGGTCGGGGAACACCGGGGAGCTGTTTTTT	CASRAGSGNTGELFF
NA	TRBJ1-2	many	TRBV12-3/TRBV12-4	TGTGCCAGCAGTGGAGGGACTGTTGCTTATGGCGGCTACACCTTC	CASSGGTVAYGGYTF
NA	TRBJ2-3	few	TRBV19	TGTGCCAGTAGTATAGATTCCGGATTCACAGATACGCAGTATTTT	CASSIDSGFTDTQYF
TRBD2	TRBJ2-7	many	TRBV7-6	TGTGCCAGCAGCTTAGCGGTCTCGGCTAGCGGAAGCTCCTACGAGCAGTACTTC	CASSLAVSASGSSYEQYF
NA	TRBJ2-3	NA	TRBV11-2	TGTGCCAGCAGCTTAGGTCGCTCCGGACGCACAGATACGCAGTATTTT	CASSLGRSGRTDTQYF
NA	TRBJ2-1	many	TRBV7-9	TGTGCCAGCAGCTTACCATACAGGGCTGAGCAGTTCTTC	CASSLPYRAEQFF
NA	TRBJ1-1	NA	TRBV19	TGTGCCAGTAGTATCGACGCAGGGACCTTGAACACTGAAGCTTTCTTT	CASSIDAGTLNTEAFF
TRBD1	TRBJ1-6	many	TRBV12-3/TRBV12-4	TGTGCCAGCCACGAAAACAGGGGATCACCCCTCCACTTT	CASHENRGSPLHF
TRBD2	TRBJ2-1	few	TRBV19	TGTGCCAGTAGTATTTTAGCGGGTAATACACACAATGAGCAGTTCTTC	CASSILAGNTHNEQFF
NA	TRBJ1-2	few	TRBV30	TGTGCCTGGAGAGTGCGAGACAACTATGGCTACACCTTC	CAWRVRDNYGYTF
TRBD1	TRBJ1-2	many	TRBV7-6	TGTGCCAGCAGCCGCGACACAGGGGCGAACTATGGCTACACCTTC	CASSRDTGANYGYTF
TRBD2	TRBJ2-1	NA	TRBV9	TGTGCCAGCAGCGTATCGGTAGCGGGAGGTGTTGGTGAGCAGTTCTTC	CASSVSVAGGVGEQFF
NA	TRBJ1-5	NA	TRBV19	TGTGCCAGTAGTATAGGCCGGGAAAATCAGCCCCAGCATTTT	CASSIGRENQPQHF
TRBD1	TRBJ1-4	NA	TRBV2	TGTGCCAATAACAGGGGTAGGGGTGAAAAACTGTTTTTT	CANNRGRGEKLFF
NA	TRBJ1-6	many	TRBV2	TGTGCCAGCAGTGAACGGGGCACAGCTGGGTCACCCCTCCACTTT	CASSERGTAGSPLHF
NA	TRBJ2-3	many	TRBV2	TGTGCCAGCAGTGGGATGGGAGAGGTTGGTACGCAGTATTTT	CASSGMGEVGTQYF
TRBD1	TRBJ1-1	many	TRBV29-1	TGCAGCGTTCAGACAGGGCTGAACACTGAAGCTTTCTTT	CSVQTGLNTEAFF
NA	TRBJ1-1	few	TRBV11-2	TGTGCCAGCAGCTTAGATATACGGACTGAAGCTTTCTTT	CASSLDIRTEAFF
NA	TRBJ1-5	few	TRBV30	TGTGCCTGGAGCGGAAACAGGGCGGTGAGCAATCAGCCCCAGCATTTT	CAWSGNRAVSNQPQHF
NA	TRBJ2-3	many	TRBV2	TGTGCCAGCAGTGATCGTTCGGCAGCATCTAGCACAGATACGCAGTATTTT	CASSDRSAASSTDTQYF
TRBD1	TRBJ1-2	many	TRBV7-8	TGTGCCAGCAGCTTAGGGGGACAGCATGGCTACACCTTC	CASSLGGQHGYTF
NA	TRBJ2-3	once	TRBV12-3/TRBV12-4	TGTGCCAGCAGCTTTGGAGGACCCAAGAGTGCGGATACGCAGTATTTT	CASSFGGPKSADTQYF
NA	TRBJ2-7	NA	TRBV15	TGTGCCACCAGCAGAGACCACAGGGTTTTCCACGAGCAGTACTTC	CATSRDHRVFHEQYF
NA	TRBJ2-1	few	TRBV12-3/TRBV12-4	TGTGCCAGCAGTTTCGCGGCCAACAATGAGCAGTTCTTC	CASSFAANNEQFF
TRBD2	TRBJ2-3	many	TRBV10-3	TGTGCCATCAGTGATAAACTAGCGGGGCGCGGTACTAGCACAGATACGCAGTATTTT	CAISDKLAGRGTSTDTQYF
NA	TRBJ1-1	few	TRBV7-2	TGTGCCTGCAGCCGGGACGGGAACACTGAAGCTTTCTTT	CACSRDGNTEAFF